A single sample gave rise to the 15 T cell receptor beta chains below, sequenced in a study of T cells after yellow fever vaccination. TCRdb called the 5' RACE reads again in MiXCR, with one record for every CDR3 protein. Among around 600,000 distinct CDR3 sequences listed, 9% to 15% were seen once. The input for sequencing was PBMCs, taken on the day of the yellow fever booster vaccination. The receptors were sampled from a man younger than 45 who received the YFV17D yellow fever vaccine.

The chain is built from TRBV19 and TRBJ2-5, with 9 bases lining up with TRBD2. V lost 5 bases to trimming and J lost 5 bases; unmatched junction nucleotides: 6. Germline-derived CDR1 and CDR2 are LNHDA and SQIVND (reference sequence). The CDR3 totals 14 residues. The DNA of the CDR3 is TGTGCCAGTAGTGTATTAGCGGGAGAGGAGACCCAGTACTTC. Its protein product is CASSVLAGEETQYF. The full variable domain, completed using reference TRBV19 and TRBJ2-5, is DGGITQSPKYLFRKEGQNVTLSCEQNLNHDAMYWYRQDPGQGLRLIYYSQIVNDFQKGDIAEGYSVSREKKESFPLTVTSAQKNPTAFYLCASSVLAGEETQYFGPGTRLLVL.

This clonotype was seen a handful of times. V gene TRBV7-7 combines with J gene TRBJ1-1; D is possibly TRBD1 (5 bases). The CDR3 has 15 amino acids. Germline V gives CDR1 SSHAT, CDR2 FNYEAQ (reference sequence). In DNA form, the CDR3 reads TGTGCTAGCCCCGGGCAGGGCGGGATGAACACTGAAGCTTTCTTT. Its translation is CASPGQGGMNTEAFF. The variable domain in full, with the rest retrieved from reference TRBV7-7 and TRBJ1-1, is GAGVSQSPRYKVTKRGQDVTLRCDPISSHATLYWYQQALGQGPEFLTYFNYEAQPDKSGLPSDRFSAERPEGSISTLTIQRTEQRDSAMYRCASPGQGGMNTEAFFGQGTRLTVV.

This clonotype has just a few counts. CDR3 amino acids: CASSSGTAAGYTF. The CDR3 region has the DNA TGTGCCAGCAGTTCTGGGACGGCAGCTGGCTACACCTTC. This chain uses TRBV28 with TRBJ1-2; a possible D gene is TRBD1 (5 bases). The ends were cut back, 4 bases at V and 7 bases at J, with 13 bases in the middle. This CDR3 contains 13 residues. CDR1 MDHEN and CDR2 SYDVKM come from the germline V gene.

This clonotype was seen repeatedly, ten times or more. This chain joins TRBV7-9 and TRBJ2-5; 12 nucleotides match TRBD2. This CDR3 has 16 residues. V trimming: 5 bases; J trimming: 5 bases; junction bases outside the gene matches: 9. From germline, CDR1 is SEHNR and CDR2 FQNEAQ (reference sequence). The CDR3 nucleotides read TGTGCCAGCAGCCACGGACTAGCGGGATGGGGGGAGACCCAGTACTTC. This codes for CASSHGLAGWGETQYF.

In this sample, this clonotype turned up a few times. The rearrangement links TRBV11-1 to TRBJ2-1, with TRBD2 matching 8 bases. The CDR3 runs 15 residues. Unmatched junction bases numbered 7, after V lost 3 bases and J lost 6 bases. Germline assignment: CDR1 SGHAT and CDR2 FQDESV (reference sequence). The CDR3, as DNA: TGTGCCAGCAGCTTTACCGGGACTAGGGGCAATGAGCAGTTCTTC. Amino acid sequence: CASSFTGTRGNEQFF.

This chain uses TRBV7-8 with TRBJ2-2; D possibly corresponds to TRBD2 (6 bases). V lost 3 bases and J lost 4, with 12 bases in between. The germline gives CDR1 SGHVS, CDR2 FQNEAQ. The CDR3 is made up of 15 amino acids. The CDR3 DNA follows: TGTGCCAGCAGCTTCGGGGGTCGGAGCACCGGGGAGCTGTTTTTT. The encoded protein is CASSFGGRSTGELFF.

This sequence joins TRBV5-1 and TRBJ2-3, with a tentative D call TRBD2 (6 bases). The V end was cut by 1 base, the J end by 2 bases, with 14 bases between. CDR1 SGHRS and CDR2 YFSETQ come from the germline V gene. CDR3 length: 16 residues. DNA for the CDR3: TGCGCCAGCAGCTTGAGTACGGGAGTACTCACAGATACGCAGTATTTT. Amino acids: CASSLSTGVLTDTQYF.

The V gene is TRBV7-2, the J gene TRBJ2-1, with 8 bases aligning to TRBD1. The CDR3 extends over 15 amino acids. V lost 5 bases and J lost 4; bases outside the gene matches: 7. Germline loops: CDR1 SGHTA, CDR2 FQGNSA. CDR3 DNA sequence: TGTGCCAGCAGCCACCGACAGGGGAATTACAATGAGCAGTTCTTC. It specifies CASSHRQGNYNEQFF.

This rearrangement joins TRBV10-2 to TRBJ2-7, with TRBD1 identical over 7 bases. The CDR3 consists of 15 residues. Germline loops: CDR1 WSHSY, CDR2 SAAADI. J lost 6 bases, V lost 5 bases, and 13 bases had no gene match. CDR3 sequence (DNA): TGCGCCAGCAGTAATCCCCTACAGGGGATCGGCGAGCAGTACTTC. It translates to CASSNPLQGIGEQYF.

V and J are TRBV7-2 and TRBJ2-3; the match to TRBD2 covers 9 bases. Trimming at V came to 4 bases and at J to 4 bases, leaving 9 bases not matched to a gene. CDR3 length: 16 residues. Germline loops: CDR1 SGHTA, CDR2 FQGNSA. The CDR3 bases are TGTGCCAGCAGCTCCCGACTAGCGGAACTTTCAGATACGCAGTATTTT. Its protein product is CASSSRLAELSDTQYF.

This clonotype has ten or more counts. The rearrangement uses TRBV20-1 and TRBJ2-7; 12 bases match TRBD2. Per the germline V gene, CDR1 is DFQATT and CDR2 is SNEGSKA (reference sequence). The CDR3 spans 13 residues. J was trimmed by 6 bases and V by 6 bases; bases with no gene match: 6. CDR3 residues: CSAPLAGGGEQYF. In nucleotides, the CDR3 is TGCAGTGCCCCACTAGCGGGAGGAGGCGAGCAGTACTTC.

The V gene is TRBV9, the J gene TRBJ2-5, with D possibly being TRBD1 (5 bases). Germline V gene data show CDR1 as SGDLS and CDR2 as YYNGEE. The ends were cut back, 3 bases at V and 3 bases at J, with 18 bases in the middle. The CDR3 loop spans 16 amino acids. CDR3 bases: TGTGCCAGCAGCGCGGCGTGGGGAAGGGGCGAAGAGACCCAGTACTTC. Its translation: CASSAAWGRGEETQYF.

The J gene is TRBJ2-3, the V gene TRBV20-1; 8 bases are shared with TRBD2. Germline values: CDR1 DFQATT, CDR2 SNEGSKA (reference sequence). With V trimmed by 8 bases and J by 2 bases, 6 bases remained unmatched. This CDR3 comprises 13 residues. The CDR3 is CSPRGGSTDTQYF. The CDR3 DNA reads TGCAGTCCCCGCGGGGGGTCCACAGATACGCAGTATTTT.

This clonotype was seen a few times. This CDR3 reads CASSERPATNEKLFF. The CDR3 region has the DNA TGTGCCAGCTCCGAAAGACCGGCGACTAATGAAAAACTGTTTTTT. The rearrangement joins TRBV18 to TRBJ1-4, with no clear D. The CDR3 has 15 amino acids. Germline V CDR1 and CDR2: KGHSH, LQKENI. V was pared by 6 bases and J by 2 bases, with 13 bases between. The full variable domain, completed using reference TRBV18 and TRBJ1-4, is NAGVMQNPRHLVRRRGQEARLRCSPMKGHSHVYWYRQLPEEGLKFMVYLQKENIIDESGMPKERFSAEFPKEGPSILRIQQVVRGDSAAYFCASSERPATNEKLFFGSGTQLSVL.

This clonotype was observed a handful of times. J is TRBJ2-1 and V is TRBV7-2; 7 positions agree with TRBD2. CDR3 length: 15 amino acids. The germline gives CDR1 SGHTA, CDR2 FQGNSA. J gave up 4 bases and V 5 bases, and 8 bases lay outside the gene matches. CDR3 residues: CASSDTSASYNEQFF. The CDR3 DNA follows: TGTGCCAGCAGCGACACTAGCGCCAGTTACAATGAGCAGTTCTTC.